This T cell receptor (beta chain) was identified during a study of glioma-infiltrating T cells. The iRepertoire nested amplicon-rescue multiplex PCR amplified TCR alpha and beta CDR3s from RNA. For one-step reverse transcription and amplification, 100-400 ng of tissue mRNA or PBMC total RNA was used. TCRdb recomputed calls from the multiplex PCR reads with MiXCR, one row per CDR3 protein. The sample has a few hundred thousand distinct CDR3 sequences, approximately 42% seen once. General study results and limits: Patients with low tissue-blood divergence carried a signature set of shared blood CDR3 motifs. Tissue-blood divergence was below expectation in non-neoplastic patients, above in gliomas. Tissue and blood shared very few CDR3 sequences.

In the case of this clonotype: The antigen is unknown.

The CDR3 runs to 15 residues. CDR1 and CDR2 (germline): SNHLY, FYNNEI. With 7 bases removed from V and 1 base from J, the gap between germline ends came to 14 bases. The receptor was derived from a human donor with low-grade glioma or glioblastoma, undergoing nonglioma brain surgery, or in good health (not recorded which). The J gene is TRBJ2-1, the V gene TRBV2; weak D call: TRBD2 (7 bases). Sequencing was carried out using glioma tissue, nonneoplastic brain tissue, or PBMCs (not recorded which). CDR3 coding DNA: TGTGCCAGCACCCCTCGGGGGGCGTCCTACAATGAGCAGTTCTTC. The encoded protein is CASTPRGASYNEQFF.